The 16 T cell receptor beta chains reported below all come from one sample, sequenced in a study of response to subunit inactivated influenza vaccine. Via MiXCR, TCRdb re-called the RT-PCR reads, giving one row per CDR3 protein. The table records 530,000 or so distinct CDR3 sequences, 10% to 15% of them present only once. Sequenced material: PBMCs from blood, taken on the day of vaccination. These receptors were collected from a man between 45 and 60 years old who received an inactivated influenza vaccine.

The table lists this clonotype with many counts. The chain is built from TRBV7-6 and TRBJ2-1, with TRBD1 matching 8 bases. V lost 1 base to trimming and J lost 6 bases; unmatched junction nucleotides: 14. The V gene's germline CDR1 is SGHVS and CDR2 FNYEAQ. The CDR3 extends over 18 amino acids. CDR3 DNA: TGTGCCAGCAGCTTAGTAAGCATAGGGCAGGGGGCGCTCAATGAGCAGTTCTTC. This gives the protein CASSLVSIGQGALNEQFF.

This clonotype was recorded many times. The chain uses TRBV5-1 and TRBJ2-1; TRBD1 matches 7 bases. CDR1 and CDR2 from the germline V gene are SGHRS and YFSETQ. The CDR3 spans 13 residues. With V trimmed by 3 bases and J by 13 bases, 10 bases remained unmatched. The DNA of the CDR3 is TGCGCCAGCAGCTACGACAGGGTTTCGACTCAGTTCTTC. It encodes CASSYDRVSTQFF.

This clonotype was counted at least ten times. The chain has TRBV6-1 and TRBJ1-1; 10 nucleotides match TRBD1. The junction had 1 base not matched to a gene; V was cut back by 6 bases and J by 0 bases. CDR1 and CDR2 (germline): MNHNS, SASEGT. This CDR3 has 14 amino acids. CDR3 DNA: TGTGCCAGCAGGGGACAGGGGTTGAACACTGAAGCTTTCTTT. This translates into CASRGQGLNTEAFF.

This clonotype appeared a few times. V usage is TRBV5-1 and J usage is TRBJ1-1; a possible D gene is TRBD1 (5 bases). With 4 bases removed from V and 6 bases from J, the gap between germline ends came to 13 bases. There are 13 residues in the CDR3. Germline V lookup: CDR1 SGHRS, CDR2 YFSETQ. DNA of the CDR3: TGCGCCAGCAGCCCCGGGACCTTCTCTGAAGCTTTCTTT. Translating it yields CASSPGTFSEAFF.

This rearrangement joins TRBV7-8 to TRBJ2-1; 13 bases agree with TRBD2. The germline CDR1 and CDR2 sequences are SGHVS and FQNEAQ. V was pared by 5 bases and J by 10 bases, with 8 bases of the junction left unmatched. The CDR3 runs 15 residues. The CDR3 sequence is CASSTWTSGSEEQFF. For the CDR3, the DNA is TGTGCCAGCAGCACGTGGACTAGCGGGAGTGAGGAGCAGTTCTTC.

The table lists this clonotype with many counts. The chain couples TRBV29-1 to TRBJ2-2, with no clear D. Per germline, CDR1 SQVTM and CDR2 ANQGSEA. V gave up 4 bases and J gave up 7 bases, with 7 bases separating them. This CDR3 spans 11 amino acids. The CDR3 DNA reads TGCAGCGTTGGCCGTGGCGGGGAGCTGTTTTTT. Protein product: CSVGRGGELFF.

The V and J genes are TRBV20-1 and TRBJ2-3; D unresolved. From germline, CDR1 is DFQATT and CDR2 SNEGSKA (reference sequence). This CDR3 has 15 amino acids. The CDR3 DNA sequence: TGCAGAGCCCAAGGCCAGCTCCCACTGGGAGATACGCAGTATTTT. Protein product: CRAQGQLPLGDTQYF.

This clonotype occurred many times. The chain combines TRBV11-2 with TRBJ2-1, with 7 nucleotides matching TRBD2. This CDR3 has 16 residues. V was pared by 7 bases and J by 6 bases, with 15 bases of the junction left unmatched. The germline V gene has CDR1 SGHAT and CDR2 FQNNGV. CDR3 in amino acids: CASTPVWVAGFNEQFF. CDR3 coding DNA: TGTGCCAGCACCCCCGTCTGGGTAGCGGGTTTCAATGAGCAGTTCTTC.

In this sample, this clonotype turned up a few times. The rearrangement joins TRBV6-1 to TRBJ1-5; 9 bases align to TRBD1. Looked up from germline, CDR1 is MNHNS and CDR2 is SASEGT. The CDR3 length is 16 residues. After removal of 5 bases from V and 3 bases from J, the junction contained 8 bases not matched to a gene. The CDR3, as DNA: TGTGCCAGCAGTAAACAGGGGGCGCGTCTCAATCAGCCCCAGCATTTT. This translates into CASSKQGARLNQPQHF.

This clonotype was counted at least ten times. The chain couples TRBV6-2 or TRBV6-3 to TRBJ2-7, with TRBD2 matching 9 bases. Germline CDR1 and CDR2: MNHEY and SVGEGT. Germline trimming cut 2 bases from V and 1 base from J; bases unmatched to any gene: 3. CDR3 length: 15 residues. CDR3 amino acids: CASSYETSGSYEQYF. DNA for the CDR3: TGTGCCAGCAGTTACGAGACTAGCGGTTCCTACGAGCAGTACTTC.

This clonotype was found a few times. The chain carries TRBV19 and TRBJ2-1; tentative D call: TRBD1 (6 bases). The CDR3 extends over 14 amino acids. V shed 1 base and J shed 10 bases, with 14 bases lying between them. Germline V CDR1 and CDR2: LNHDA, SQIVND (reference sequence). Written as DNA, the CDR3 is TGTGCCAGTAGTATAGTGGGCAGGGGCCCCGAGCAGTTCTTC. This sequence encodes CASSIVGRGPEQFF. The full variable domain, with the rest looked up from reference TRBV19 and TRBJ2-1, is DGGITQSPKYLFRKEGQNVTLSCEQNLNHDAMYWYRQDPGQGLRLIYYSQIVNDFQKGDIAEGYSVSREKKESFPLTVTSAQKNPTAFYLCASSIVGRGPEQFFGPGTRLTVL.

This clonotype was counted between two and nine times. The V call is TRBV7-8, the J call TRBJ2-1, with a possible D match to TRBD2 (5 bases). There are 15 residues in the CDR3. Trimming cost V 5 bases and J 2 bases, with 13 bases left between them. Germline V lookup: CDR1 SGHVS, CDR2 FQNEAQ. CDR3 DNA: TGTGCCAGCAGCATATTCACTAGAACCTACAATGAGCAGTTCTTC. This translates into CASSIFTRTYNEQFF.

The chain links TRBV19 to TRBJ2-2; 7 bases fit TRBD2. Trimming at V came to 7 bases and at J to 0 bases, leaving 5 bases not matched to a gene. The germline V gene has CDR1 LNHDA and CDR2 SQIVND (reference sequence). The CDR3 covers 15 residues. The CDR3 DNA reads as TGTGCCAGTATCCACGGGGGGTCGAACACCGGGGAGCTGTTTTTT. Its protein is CASIHGGSNTGELFF.

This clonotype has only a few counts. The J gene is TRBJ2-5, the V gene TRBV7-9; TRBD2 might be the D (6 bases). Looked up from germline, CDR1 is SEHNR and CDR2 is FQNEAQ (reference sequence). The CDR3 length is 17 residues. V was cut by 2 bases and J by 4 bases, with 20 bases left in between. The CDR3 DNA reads TGTGCCAGCAGCTTATTTTTGCGGGGTCCACTGGGAGAGACCCAGTACTTC. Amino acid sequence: CASSLFLRGPLGETQYF.

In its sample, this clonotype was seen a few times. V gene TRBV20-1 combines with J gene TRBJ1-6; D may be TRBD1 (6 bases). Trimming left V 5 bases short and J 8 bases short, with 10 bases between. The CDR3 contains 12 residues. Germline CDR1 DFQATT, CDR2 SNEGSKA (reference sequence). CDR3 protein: CSAGTGYSPLHF. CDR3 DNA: TGCAGTGCTGGCACAGGGTATTCACCCCTCCACTTT.

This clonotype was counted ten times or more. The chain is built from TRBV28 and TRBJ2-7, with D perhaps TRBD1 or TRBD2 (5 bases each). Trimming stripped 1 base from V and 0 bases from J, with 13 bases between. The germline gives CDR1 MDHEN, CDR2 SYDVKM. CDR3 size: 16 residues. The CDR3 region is CASSLYPGTHSYEQYF. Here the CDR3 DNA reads TGTGCCAGCAGTTTATATCCAGGGACGCACTCCTACGAGCAGTACTTC.